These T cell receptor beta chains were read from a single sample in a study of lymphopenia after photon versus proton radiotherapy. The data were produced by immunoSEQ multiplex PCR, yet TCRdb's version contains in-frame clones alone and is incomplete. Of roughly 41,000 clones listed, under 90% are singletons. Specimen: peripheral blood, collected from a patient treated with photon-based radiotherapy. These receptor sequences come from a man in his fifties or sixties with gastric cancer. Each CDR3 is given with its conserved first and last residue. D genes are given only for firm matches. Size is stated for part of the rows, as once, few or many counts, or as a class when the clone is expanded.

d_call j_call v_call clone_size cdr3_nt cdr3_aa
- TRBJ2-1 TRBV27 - TGTGCCAGCAGTAGAAGCGATCCAAGGCACAATGAGCAGTTCTTC CASSRSDPRHNEQFF
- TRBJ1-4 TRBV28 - TGTGCCAGCAGTAGCCCCAGACAGGCAACTAATGAAAAACTGTTTTTT CASSSPRQATNEKLFF
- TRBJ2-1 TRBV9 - TGTGCCAGCAGCCCAAACCTTGCGGGATCCTACAATGAGCAGTTCTTC CASSPNLAGSYNEQFF
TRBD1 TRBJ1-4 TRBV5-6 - TGTGCCAGCAGCTTCGGGACAGGGACAAGTAATGAAAAACTGTTTTTT CASSFGTGTSNEKLFF
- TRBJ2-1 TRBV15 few TGTGCCACCAGCAGAGGCCAACAGGGTGATATCGGGGTTTCTTCCCTTTCCTACAATGAGCAGTTCTTC CATSRGQQGDIGVSSLSYNEQFF
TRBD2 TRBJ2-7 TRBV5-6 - TGTGCCAGCGGCGGTCGTGGGAGGGCCTACGAGCAGTACTTC CASGGRGRAYEQYF
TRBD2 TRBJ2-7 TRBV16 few TGTGCCAGCAGCCGCCAAGCGACTAGCGGTACCTACGAGCAGTACTTC CASSRQATSGTYEQYF
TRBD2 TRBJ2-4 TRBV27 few TGTGCCAGCTCGAGGGGTGGGGGGGTAGCCAAAAACATTCAGTACTTC CASSRGGGVAKNIQYF
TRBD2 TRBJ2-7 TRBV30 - TGTGCCTGGAGTGTACGAAGCGGGGGGTTCTCCTACGAGCAGTACTTC CAWSVRSGGFSYEQYF
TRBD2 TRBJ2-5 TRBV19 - TGTGCCAGTAGTATAGGATCTAGCGGGAGGTGGGAGACCCAGTACTTC CASSIGSSGRWETQYF
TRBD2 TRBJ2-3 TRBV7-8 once TGTGCCAGCAGCTTAGGTGGACTAGCGGGAGTGGGGCCACAGGATACGCAGTATTTT CASSLGGLAGVGPQDTQYF
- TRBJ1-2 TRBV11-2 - TGTGCCAGCAGTCTACAGGGCCCCCTGAACTATGGCTACACCTTC CASSLQGPLNYGYTF
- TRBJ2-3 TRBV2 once TGTGCCAGCAGTGAAAACGTAGGATCTAGCCGCACAGATACGCAGTATTTT CASSENVGSSRTDTQYF
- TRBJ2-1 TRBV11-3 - TGTGCCAGCAGCTTAGATCCCGGTGAGCAGTTCTTC CASSLDPGEQFF
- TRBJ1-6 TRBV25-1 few TGTGCCAGCAGTGAATTCTTTTCACCCCTCCACTTT CASSEFFSPLHF
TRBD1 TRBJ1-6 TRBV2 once TGTGCCAGCCTGGACAGGGTTGAATCACCCCTCCACTTT CASLDRVESPLHF
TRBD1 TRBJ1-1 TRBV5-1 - TGCGCCAGCAGCTACCTCCGGGACAGTGAAGCTTTCTTT CASSYLRDSEAFF
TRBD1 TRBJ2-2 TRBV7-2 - TGTGCCAGCAGCCCTGGGACAGGGCTGGGCGGGGAGCTGTTTTTT CASSPGTGLGGELFF
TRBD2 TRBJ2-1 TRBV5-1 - TGCGCCAGCAGCCCGACCCCGACTAGCGGAAATGAGCAGTTCTTC CASSPTPTSGNEQFF
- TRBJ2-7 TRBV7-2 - TGTGCCAGCAGGGGCAGGGGGGTCGTGCAGTACTTC CASRGRGVVQYF
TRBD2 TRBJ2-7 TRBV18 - TGTGCCAGCTCACCTCTACTAGCGGGAGACTCCTACGAGCAGTACTTC CASSPLLAGDSYEQYF
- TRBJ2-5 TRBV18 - TGTGCCAGCTCCCAGCCAGAGACCCAGTACTTC CASSQPETQYF
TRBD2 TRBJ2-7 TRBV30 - TGTGCCTGGAGCGGGACTAGCGGGAACTACGAGCAGTACTTC CAWSGTSGNYEQYF
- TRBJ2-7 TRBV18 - TGTGCCAGCTCTCTCGGTTATTTCAACGAGCAGTACTTC CASSLGYFNEQYF
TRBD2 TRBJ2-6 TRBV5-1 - TGCGCCAGCAGCGCACTAGCGGCCTCCTCTGGGGCCAACGTCCTGACTTTC CASSALAASSGANVLTF
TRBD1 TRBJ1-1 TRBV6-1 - TGTGCCAGCTATTCCCCCGGGACAGGGCATACTGAAGCTTTCTTT CASYSPGTGHTEAFF
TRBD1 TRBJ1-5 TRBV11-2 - TGTGCCAGCAGCTTAGGAGGGGGCAACAATCAGCCCCAGCATTTT CASSLGGGNNQPQHF
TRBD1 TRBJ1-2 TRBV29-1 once TGCAGCGTTGAAGCCGCCGGGACAGGGAACGGCTACACCTTC CSVEAAGTGNGYTF
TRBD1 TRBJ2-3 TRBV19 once TGTGCCAGTAGTCCCCAGGGGGCTGGGGTCACAGATACGCAGTATTTT CASSPQGAGVTDTQYF
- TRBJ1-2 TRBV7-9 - TGTGCCAGCAGCTTTGAAGGCAGGGAAAGCGGCTACACCTTC CASSFEGRESGYTF
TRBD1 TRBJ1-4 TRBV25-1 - TGTGCCAGCCGGACAGGGGCTGGTATGTTTTTT CASRTGAGMFF
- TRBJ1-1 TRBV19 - TGTGCCAGTAGTATAGCGGTCGGCCCTGCTTTCTTT CASSIAVGPAFF
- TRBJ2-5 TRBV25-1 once TGTGCCAGCAGTGAAAGGGAGGCAGGGAATGCGCCCCAGTACTTC CASSEREAGNAPQYF
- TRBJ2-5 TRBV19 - TGTGCCAGTAGTATTGGGATGGGGGCACAAGAGACCCAGTACTTC CASSIGMGAQETQYF
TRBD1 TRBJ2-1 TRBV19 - TGTGCCAGTAGCCTGAGGCTCCGGGACAGGGGGTTCTTC CASSLRLRDRGFF
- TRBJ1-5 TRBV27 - TGTGCCAGCAGTCCTTGGACAGTTAGCAATCAGCCCCAGCATTTT CASSPWTVSNQPQHF
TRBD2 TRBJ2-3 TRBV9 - TGTGCCAGCAGCGTAGAGCGGGGCAGAGATACGCAGTATTTT CASSVERGRDTQYF
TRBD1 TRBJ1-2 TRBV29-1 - TGCAGCGTTGGCGGACAGGGAACAGGCGGGAGCTACACCTTC CSVGGQGTGGSYTF
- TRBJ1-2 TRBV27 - TGTGCCAGCAGTTTATTTGCCAGTACTAACTATGGCTACACCTTC CASSLFASTNYGYTF
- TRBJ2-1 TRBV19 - TGTGCCAGTAGTTTTATCTTGACTAGTAGGACGTCCTACAATGAGCAGTTCTTC CASSFILTSRTSYNEQFF
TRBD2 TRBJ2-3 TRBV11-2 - TGTGCCAGCAGCTTAGGAGGACTAGCAGATACGCAGTATTTT CASSLGGLADTQYF
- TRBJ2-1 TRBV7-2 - TGTGCCAGCAGCTTGGGTAGTGAGCAGTTCTTC CASSLGSEQFF
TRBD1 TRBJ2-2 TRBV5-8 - TGTGCCAGCAGCTTGGGGACAGGACCGAACACCGGGGAGCTGTTTTTT CASSLGTGPNTGELFF